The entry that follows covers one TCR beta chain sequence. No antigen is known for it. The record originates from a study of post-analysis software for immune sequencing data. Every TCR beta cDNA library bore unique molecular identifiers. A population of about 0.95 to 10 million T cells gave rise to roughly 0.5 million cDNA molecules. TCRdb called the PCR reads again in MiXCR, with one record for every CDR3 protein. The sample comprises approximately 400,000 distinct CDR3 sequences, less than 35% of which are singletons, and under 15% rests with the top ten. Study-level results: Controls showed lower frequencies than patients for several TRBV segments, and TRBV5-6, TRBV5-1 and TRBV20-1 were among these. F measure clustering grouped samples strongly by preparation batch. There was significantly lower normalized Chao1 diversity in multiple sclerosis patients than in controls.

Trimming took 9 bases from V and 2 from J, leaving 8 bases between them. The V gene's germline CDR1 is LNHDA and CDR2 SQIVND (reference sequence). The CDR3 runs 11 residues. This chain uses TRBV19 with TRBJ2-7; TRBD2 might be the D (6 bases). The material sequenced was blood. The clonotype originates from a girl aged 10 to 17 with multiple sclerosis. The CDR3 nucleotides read TGTGCCAGCGGGACTCCCTACGAGCAGTACTTC. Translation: CASGTPYEQYF.